This TCR beta chain was recorded in a study of blood T cell repertoires in COVID-19. Whole-study context: Samples taken during acute and convalescent COVID-19 were collected in the United States, Italy and Spain.

Sequencing used immunoSEQ multiplex PCR; TCRdb keeps in-frame clones, though not all of them. The sample shows approximately 140,000 clones, around 80% of them seen only once. CDR3 size: 12 residues. Germline loops: CDR1 SNHLY, CDR2 FYNNEI. Deletions cut 7 bases from V and 4 bases from J, with 11 bases between. Study members were between roughly 18 and 89 years old and lived in about two dozen US regions. Cohort assignment relied on participant-reported clinical history. J is TRBJ2-7 and V is TRBV2; a possible D gene is TRBD1 (5 bases). Sequencing used PBMCs or T cells enriched from blood (not recorded which). This TCR came from a middle-aged man with acute COVID-19. CDR3 residues: CASKYTGYEQYF. The CDR3 region has the DNA TGTGCCAGCAAGTATACAGGATACGAGCAGTACTTC.